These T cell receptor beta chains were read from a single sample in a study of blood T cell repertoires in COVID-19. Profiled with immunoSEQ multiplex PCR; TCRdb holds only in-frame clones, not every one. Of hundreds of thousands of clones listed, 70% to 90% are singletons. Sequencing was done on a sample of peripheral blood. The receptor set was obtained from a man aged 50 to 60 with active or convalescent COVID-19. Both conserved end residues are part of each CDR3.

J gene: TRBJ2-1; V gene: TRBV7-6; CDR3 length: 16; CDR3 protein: CASSRVGGVPYNEQFF
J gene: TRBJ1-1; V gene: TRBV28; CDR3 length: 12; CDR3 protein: CASSLGAVEAFF
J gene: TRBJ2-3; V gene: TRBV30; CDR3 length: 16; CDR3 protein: CAWSEGLAHGADTQYF
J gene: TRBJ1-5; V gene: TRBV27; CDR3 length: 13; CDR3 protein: CASARTRDQPQHF
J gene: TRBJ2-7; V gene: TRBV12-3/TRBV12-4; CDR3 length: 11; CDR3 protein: CASGTGYEQYF
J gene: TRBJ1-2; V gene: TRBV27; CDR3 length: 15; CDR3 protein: CASSSPGTGQYGYTF
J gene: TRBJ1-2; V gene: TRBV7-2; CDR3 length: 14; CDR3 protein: CASSLLTENYGYTF
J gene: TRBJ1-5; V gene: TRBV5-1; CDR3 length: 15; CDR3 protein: CASSLGTGVNQPQHF
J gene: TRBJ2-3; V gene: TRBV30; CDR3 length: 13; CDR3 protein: CAWGGESTDTQYF
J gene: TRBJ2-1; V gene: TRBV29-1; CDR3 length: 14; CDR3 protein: CSVGGQPGYNEQFF
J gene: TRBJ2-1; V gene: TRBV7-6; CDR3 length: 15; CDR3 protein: CASSPFPRAYNEQFF
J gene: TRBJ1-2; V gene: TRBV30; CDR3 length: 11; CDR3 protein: CAWSSNRDSTF
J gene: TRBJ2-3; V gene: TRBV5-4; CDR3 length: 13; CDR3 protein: CASSPGLADTQYF
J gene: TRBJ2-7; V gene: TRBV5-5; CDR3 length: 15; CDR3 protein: CASSLGARVGYEQYF
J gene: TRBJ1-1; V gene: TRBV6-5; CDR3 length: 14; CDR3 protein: CASIMTRSNTEAFF
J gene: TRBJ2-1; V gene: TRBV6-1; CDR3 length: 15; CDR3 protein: CASSEASGRWDEQFF
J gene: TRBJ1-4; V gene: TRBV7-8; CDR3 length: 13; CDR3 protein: CASSLSTGEKLFF